This T cell receptor (beta chain) was sequenced in a study of Ad26.COV2.S vaccination and SARS-CoV-2 variants. Study summary: COV1001, an Ad26.COV2.S trial, supplied this vaccine-arm donor. The authors gave Ad26.COV2.S intramuscularly, either once or twice 56 days apart. Overall study findings and caveats: Recipients of either vaccine or placebo displayed similar breadth of non-spike TCRs.

Here immunoSEQ multiplex PCR was the method, and the copy in TCRdb shows in-frame clones only, minus some. The sample consists of approximately 300,000 clones, approximately 86% of them appearing once. As concerns this clone: Its target is unknown.

Trimming removed 5 bases at V and 3 bases at J, with 16 bases between. Germline-derived CDR1 and CDR2 are MDHEN and SYDVKM. The CDR3 extends over 15 amino acids. Treatment specified: about 20 received Ad26.COV2.S at low or high dose, single or two shots; about five received placebo; per-sample allocation not given. Material that was analyzed had been drawn on day 63 after the first vaccine or placebo injection. Vaccination used an Ad26 vector expressing Wuhan-strain SARS-CoV-2 spike. The source material was peripheral blood, sampled in a trial of Ad26.COV2.S vaccine versus placebo. This receptor was identified in a person aged 18 to 59 who received the Ad26.COV2.S COVID-19 vaccine or a placebo. This sequence joins TRBV28 and TRBJ1-1, with D hard to call. DNA for the CDR3: TGTGCCAGCAGTCCGACGGGCGCCCTTTACACTGAAGCTTTCTTT. Protein sequence: CASSPTGALYTEAFF.